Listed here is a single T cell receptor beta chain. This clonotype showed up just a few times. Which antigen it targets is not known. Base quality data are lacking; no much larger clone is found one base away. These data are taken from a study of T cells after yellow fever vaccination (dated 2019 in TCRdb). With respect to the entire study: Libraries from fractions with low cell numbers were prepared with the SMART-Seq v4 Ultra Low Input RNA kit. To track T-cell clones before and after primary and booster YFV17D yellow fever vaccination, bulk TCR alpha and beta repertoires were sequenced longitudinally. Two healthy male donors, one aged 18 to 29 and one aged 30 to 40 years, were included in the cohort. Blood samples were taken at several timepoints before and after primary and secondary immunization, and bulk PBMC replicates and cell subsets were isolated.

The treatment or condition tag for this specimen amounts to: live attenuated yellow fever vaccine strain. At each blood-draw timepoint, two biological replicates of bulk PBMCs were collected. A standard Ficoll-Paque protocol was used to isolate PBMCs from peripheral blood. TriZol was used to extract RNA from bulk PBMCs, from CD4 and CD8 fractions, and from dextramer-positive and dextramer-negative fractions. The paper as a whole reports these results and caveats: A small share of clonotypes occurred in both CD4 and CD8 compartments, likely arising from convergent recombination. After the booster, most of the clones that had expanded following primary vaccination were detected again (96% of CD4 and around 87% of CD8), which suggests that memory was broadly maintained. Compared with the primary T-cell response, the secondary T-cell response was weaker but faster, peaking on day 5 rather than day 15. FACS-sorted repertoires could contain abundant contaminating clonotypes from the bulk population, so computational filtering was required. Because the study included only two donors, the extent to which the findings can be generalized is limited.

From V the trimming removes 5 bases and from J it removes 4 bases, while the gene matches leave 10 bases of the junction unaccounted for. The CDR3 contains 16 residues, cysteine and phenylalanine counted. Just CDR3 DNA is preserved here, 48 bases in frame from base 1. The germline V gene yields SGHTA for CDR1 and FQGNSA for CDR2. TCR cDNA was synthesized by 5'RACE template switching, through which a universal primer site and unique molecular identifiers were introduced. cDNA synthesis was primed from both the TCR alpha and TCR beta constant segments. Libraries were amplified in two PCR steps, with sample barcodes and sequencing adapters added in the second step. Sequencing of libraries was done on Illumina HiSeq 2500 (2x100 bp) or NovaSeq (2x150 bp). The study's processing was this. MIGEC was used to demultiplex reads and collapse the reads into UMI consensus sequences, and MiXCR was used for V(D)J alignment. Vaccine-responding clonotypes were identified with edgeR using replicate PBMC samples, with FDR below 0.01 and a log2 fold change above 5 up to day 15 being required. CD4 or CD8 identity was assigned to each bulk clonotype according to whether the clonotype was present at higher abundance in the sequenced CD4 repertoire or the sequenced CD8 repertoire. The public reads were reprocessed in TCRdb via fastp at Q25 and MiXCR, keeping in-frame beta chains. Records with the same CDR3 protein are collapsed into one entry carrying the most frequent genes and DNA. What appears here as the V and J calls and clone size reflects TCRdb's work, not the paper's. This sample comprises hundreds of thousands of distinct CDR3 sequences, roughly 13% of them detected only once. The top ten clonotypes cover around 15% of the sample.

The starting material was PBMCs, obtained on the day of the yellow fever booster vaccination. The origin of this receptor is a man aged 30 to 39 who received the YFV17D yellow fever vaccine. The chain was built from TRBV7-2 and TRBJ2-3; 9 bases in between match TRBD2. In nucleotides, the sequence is TGTGCCAGCAGCCAACTTAGCGGGAGCATAGCAGATACGCAGTATTTT. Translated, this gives CASSQLSGSIADTQYF. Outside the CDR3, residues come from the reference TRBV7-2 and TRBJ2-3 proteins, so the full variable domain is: GAGVSQSPSNKVTEKGKDVELRCDPISGHTALYWYRQSLGQGLEFLIYFQGNSAPDKSGLPSDRFSAERTGGSVSTLTIQRTQQEDSAVYLCASSQLSGSIADTQYFGPGTRLTVL.